The table lists the clone carrying this T cell receptor (beta chain) with many counts. The antigen is not known. Patients sequenced had flow cytometry evidence of CD8+CD57+ cell expansion. Each patient carried a diagnosis of severe acquired aplastic anemia. The blood sampling took place in patients who had so far received no therapy. Genomic DNA templated the TCR beta VDJ and CDR3 profiling. TCRdb recomputed calls from the reads with MiXCR, one row per CDR3 protein. The data show approximately 470,000 distinct CDR3 sequences, around 33% seen once. The source of the sample is a study of CD8+CD57+ T cells in acquired aplastic anemia. On the study more broadly: Each DNA sample taken from sorted CD4+ and CD8+ cells came to 3.2 ug on average. Study-level points and caveats: The number of CD8+ CDR3 sequences shared by patients and controls was approximately 28.

This clonotype was obtained from a human donor with aplastic anemia. Sequenced input: sorted CD4+, CD8+, or CD8+CD57+ T cells (not recorded which) from PBMCs.

DNA for the CDR3: TGTGCCACTGGACTAGCGGGGGCTGAGGAGACCCAGTACTTC. Its translation is CATGLAGAEETQYF. This chain connects TRBV10-3 to TRBJ2-5, with 13 bases identical to TRBD2. With V trimmed by 10 bases and J by 5 bases, 7 bases remained unmatched. The germline V gene encodes CDR1 ENHRY and CDR2 SYGVKD. The CDR3 consists of 14 residues.